This TCR beta chain was retrieved from a study of T cells in Graves' hyperthyroidism and ophthalmopathy. This clonotype showed up many times. One end of the junction varies from germline; a read error may be responsible. Fresh 10 ml peripheral blood yielded PBMCs. There are 14 residues in the CDR3. Germline lookup yields CDR1 DFQATT and CDR2 SNEGSKA (reference sequence). The CDR3 regions of TCR beta were amplified from RNA transcripts. The HTBI set primed first-round TCR CDR3 RT-PCR. TCRdb recomputed calls from the multiplex PCR reads with MiXCR, one row per CDR3 protein. The table lists hundreds of thousands of distinct CDR3 sequences, approximately 25% of them singletons.

This receptor was identified in a woman aged 25 to 45 with Graves' ophthalmopathy. The J gene is TRBJ1-1, the V gene TRBV20-1; 7 positions match TRBD1. Sequencing was performed on blood. For the CDR3, the DNA is TGCAGTGCCAGAGGGGGCGGGTCTGGCACTGAAGCTTTCTTT. It translates to CSARGGGSGTEAFF.